This T cell receptor beta chain was observed in a study of identical twins. Ten or more counts support this clonotype. Its antigen is as yet unknown. General study results and limits: Out-of-frame alpha sequences that twins shared showed excess low generation probability. Fewer insertions marked abundant cord blood beta clonotypes; young adult naive trended weakly, memory not at all. The authors drew conclusions from cross-sectional statistical analysis rather than following the same donors.

Template switching (which added a universal primer site) was used, and cDNA carried unique molecular identifiers. A single record per CDR3 protein comes from TCRdb applying MiXCR to the 5' RACE reads. The sample records 400,000 to 500,000 distinct CDR3 sequences, around a sixth being singletons. The V and J ends lost 1 base and 1 base, in that order; junction bases with no gene match: 3. CDR1 and CDR2 (germline): MNHEY, SVGEGT. The CDR3 covers 16 residues. Sequenced sample: naive T cells sorted from blood. This chain uses TRBV6-2 or TRBV6-3 with TRBJ2-3; 9 bases line up with TRBD2. This clonotype originated in a man aged 50 or older in good health. In DNA, the CDR3 is TGTGCCAGCAGTTACTGGGCTAGCGGGGGCACAGATACGCAGTATTTT. Translation: CASSYWASGGTDTQYF.